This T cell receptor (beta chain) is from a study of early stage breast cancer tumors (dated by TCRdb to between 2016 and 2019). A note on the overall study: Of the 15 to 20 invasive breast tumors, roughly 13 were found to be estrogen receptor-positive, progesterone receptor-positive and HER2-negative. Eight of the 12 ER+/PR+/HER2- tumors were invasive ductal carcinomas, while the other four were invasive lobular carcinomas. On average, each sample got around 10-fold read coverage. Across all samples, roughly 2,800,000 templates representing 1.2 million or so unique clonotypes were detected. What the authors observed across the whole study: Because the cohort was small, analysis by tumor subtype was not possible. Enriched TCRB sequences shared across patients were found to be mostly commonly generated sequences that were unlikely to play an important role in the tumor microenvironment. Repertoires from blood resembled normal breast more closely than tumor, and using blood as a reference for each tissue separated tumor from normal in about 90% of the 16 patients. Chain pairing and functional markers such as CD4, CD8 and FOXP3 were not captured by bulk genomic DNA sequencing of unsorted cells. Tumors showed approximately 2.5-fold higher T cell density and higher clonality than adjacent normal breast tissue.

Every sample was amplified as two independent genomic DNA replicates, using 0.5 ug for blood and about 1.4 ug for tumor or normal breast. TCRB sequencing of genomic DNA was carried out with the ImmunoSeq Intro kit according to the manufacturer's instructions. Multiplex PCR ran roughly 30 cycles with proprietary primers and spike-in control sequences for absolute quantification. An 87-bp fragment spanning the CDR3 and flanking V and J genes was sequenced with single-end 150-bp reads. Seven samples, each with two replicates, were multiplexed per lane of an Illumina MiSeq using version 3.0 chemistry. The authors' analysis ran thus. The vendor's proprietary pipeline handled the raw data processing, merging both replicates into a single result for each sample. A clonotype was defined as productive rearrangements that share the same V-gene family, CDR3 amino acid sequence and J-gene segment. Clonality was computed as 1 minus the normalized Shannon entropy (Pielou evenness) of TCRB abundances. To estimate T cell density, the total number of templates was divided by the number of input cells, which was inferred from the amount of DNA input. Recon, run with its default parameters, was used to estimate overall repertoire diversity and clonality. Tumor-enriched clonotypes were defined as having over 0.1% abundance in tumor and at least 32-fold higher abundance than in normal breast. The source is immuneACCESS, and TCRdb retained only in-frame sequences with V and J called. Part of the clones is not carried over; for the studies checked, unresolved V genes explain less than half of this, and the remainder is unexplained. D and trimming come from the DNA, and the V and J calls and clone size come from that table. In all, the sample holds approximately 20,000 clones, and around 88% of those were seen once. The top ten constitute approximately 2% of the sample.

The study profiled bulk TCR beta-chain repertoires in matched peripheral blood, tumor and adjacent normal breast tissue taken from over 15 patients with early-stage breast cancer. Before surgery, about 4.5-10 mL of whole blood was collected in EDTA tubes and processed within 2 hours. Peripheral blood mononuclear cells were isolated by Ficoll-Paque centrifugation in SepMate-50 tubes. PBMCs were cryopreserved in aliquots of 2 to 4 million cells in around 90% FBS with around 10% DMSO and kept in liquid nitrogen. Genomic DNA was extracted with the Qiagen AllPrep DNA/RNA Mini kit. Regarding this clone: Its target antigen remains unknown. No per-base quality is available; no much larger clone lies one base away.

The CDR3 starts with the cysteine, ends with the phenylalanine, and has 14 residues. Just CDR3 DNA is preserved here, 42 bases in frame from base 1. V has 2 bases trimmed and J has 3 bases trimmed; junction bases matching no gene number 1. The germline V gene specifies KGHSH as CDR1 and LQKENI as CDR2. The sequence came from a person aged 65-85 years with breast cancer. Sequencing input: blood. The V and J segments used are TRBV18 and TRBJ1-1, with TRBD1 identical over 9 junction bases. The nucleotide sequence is TGTGCCAGCTCACCAAGGACAGGGGACACTGAAGCTTTCTTT. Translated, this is CASSPRTGDTEAFF.